Detailed here is one T cell receptor beta chain. V was cut by 7 bases and J by 2 bases, with 16 bases left in between. Germline CDR1 and CDR2: SGHDT and YYEEEE. The CDR3 extends over 16 amino acids. Assay used: immunoSEQ multiplex PCR; TCRdb lists only in-frame clones, some missing. The table records 50,000 to 55,000 clones, about 80% of them present only once. These data are taken from a study of OX40 agonist ivuxolimab in advanced cancers. The sample in question was CD4+ or CD8+ T cells sorted from blood, obtained in a trial of the OX40 agonist ivuxolimab. The TCR sequence derives from an adult with an advanced solid tumor such as melanoma, head and neck, liver or kidney cancer. The chain links TRBV5-6 to TRBJ1-6; no reliable D call. CDR3 nucleotides: TGTGCCAGCCGGGAAGGACTCGTGGCCTATAATTCACCCCTCCACTTT. It yields the protein CASREGLVAYNSPLHF. Together with reference TRBV5-6 and TRBJ1-6, the CDR3 gives the full variable domain: DAGVTQSPTHLIKTRGQQVTLRCSPKSGHDTVSWYQQALGQGPQFIFQYYEEEERQRGNFPDRFSGHQFPNYSSELNVNALLLGDSALYLCASREGLVAYNSPLHFGNGTRLTVT.